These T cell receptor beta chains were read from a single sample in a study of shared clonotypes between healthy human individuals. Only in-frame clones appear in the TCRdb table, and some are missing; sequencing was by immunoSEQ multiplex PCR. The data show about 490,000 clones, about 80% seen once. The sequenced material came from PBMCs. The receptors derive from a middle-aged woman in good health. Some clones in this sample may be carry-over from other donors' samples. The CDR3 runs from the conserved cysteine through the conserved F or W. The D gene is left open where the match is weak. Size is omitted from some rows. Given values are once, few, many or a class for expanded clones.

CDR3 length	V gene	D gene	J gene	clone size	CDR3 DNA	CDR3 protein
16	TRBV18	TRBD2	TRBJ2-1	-	TGTGCCAGCTCACCACCGAGCGGGAGCTCCTACAATGAGCAGTTCTTC	CASSPPSGSSYNEQFF
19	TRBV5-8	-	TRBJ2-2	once	TGTGCCAGCAGCTTGGCCTCAAAGGTTAGCGGAACGAACACCGGGGAGCTGTTTTTT	CASSLASKVSGTNTGELFF
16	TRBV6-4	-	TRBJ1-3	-	TGTGCCAGCAGTGCGCCCCCGGACGGCTCTGGAAACACCATATATTTT	CASSAPPDGSGNTIYF
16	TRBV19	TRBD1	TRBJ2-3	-	TGTGCCAGTAGTATAGGGACAGGGCGATCCACAGATACGCAGTATTTT	CASSIGTGRSTDTQYF
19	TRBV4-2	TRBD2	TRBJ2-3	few	TGTGCCAGCAGCCAAGATACGACACTGACTAGCGGAAGAACAGATACGCAGTATTTT	CASSQDTTLTSGRTDTQYF
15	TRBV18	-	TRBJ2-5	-	TGTGCCAGCTCACCACTTGTGGGAGAGGCAGAGACCCAGTACTTC	CASSPLVGEAETQYF
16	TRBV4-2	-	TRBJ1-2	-	TGTGCCAGCAGCCAGGGGGTTGAGGGAGGGGGCTATGGCTACACCTTC	CASSQGVEGGGYGYTF
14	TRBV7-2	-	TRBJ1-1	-	TGTGCCAGCAGCCTATGGGGGGTGAACACTGAAGCTTTCTTT	CASSLWGVNTEAFF
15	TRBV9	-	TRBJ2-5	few	TGTGCCAGCAGCGTAGGGGACAGCGGGCGGGTGACCCAGTACTTC	CASSVGDSGRVTQYF
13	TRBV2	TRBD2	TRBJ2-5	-	TGTGCCAGCAGAGGGACTAGCGTGGAGACCCAGTACTTC	CASRGTSVETQYF
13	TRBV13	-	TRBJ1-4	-	TGTGCCAGCAGCCGACAGGCCCGTGAAAAACTGTTTTTT	CASSRQAREKLFF
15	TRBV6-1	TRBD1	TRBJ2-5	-	TGTGCCAGCGGAAGACAGGGACCCCCTCAAGAGACCCAGTACTTC	CASGRQGPPQETQYF
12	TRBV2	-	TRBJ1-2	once	TGTGCCAGCCGTTTTGCCGAGTATGGCTACACCTTC	CASRFAEYGYTF
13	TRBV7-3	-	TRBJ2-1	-	TGTGCCAGCAGCTTCGGACCCTTCAATGAGCAGTTCTTC	CASSFGPFNEQFF
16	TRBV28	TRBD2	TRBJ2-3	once	TGTGCCAGCAGTCCCCTAGCGGTGGGCAGCACAGATACGCAGTATTTT	CASSPLAVGSTDTQYF
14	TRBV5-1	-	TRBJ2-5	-	TGCGCCAGCAGCTTGGCCACAGGCCAAGAGACCCAGTACTTC	CASSLATGQETQYF
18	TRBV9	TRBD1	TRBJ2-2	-	TGTGCCAGCAGCGTAGCTTGGGGACAGGGGTGGGACACCGGGGAGCTGTTTTTT	CASSVAWGQGWDTGELFF
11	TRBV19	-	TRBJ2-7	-	TGTGCCAGTAGTGTCGGGATCGAGCAGTACTTC	CASSVGIEQYF
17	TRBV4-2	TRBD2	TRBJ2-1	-	TGTGCCAGCAGCCAAGCTGTTGGGACTAGCGGGAGCAATGAGCAGTTCTTC	CASSQAVGTSGSNEQFF
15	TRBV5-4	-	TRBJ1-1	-	TGTGCCAGCAGCAAGGACAGACCGATAGAGACTGAAGCTTTCTTT	CASSKDRPIETEAFF
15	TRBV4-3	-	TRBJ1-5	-	TGCGCCAGCAGCCAAGATTGGGGGTCGGATCAGCCCCAGCATTTT	CASSQDWGSDQPQHF
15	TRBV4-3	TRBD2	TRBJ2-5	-	TGCGCCAGCAGCCCGCGACTAGCGGTCCAAGAGACCCAGTACTTC	CASSPRLAVQETQYF
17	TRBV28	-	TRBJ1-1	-	TGTGCCAGCAGACCCCAGGGATCCCCACGGGTGAGGACTGAAGCTTTCTTT	CASRPQGSPRVRTEAFF
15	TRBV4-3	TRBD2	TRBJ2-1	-	TGCGCCAGCAGCCAGAAGACTAGCGACTACAATGAGCAGTTCTTC	CASSQKTSDYNEQFF
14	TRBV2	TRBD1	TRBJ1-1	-	TGTGCCAGCGGACCGGGACAGGGGATTGCTGAAGCTTTCTTT	CASGPGQGIAEAFF
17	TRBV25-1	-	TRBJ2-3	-	TGTGCCAGCAGTGAAGAGGGTAGCGAGCTGAGCACAGATACGCAGTATTTT	CASSEEGSELSTDTQYF
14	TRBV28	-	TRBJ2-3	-	TGTGCCATCCCGACGGTGAGTAGCACAGATACGCAGTATTTT	CAIPTVSSTDTQYF
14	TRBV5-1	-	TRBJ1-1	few	TGCGCCAGCAGCTTGGCCGGACAGAACACTGAAGCTTTCTTT	CASSLAGQNTEAFF
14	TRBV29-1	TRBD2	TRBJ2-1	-	TGCAGCGTTGGGGCGGGAGTCTCCTACAATGAGCAGTTCTTC	CSVGAGVSYNEQFF
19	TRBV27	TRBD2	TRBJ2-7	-	TGTGCCAGTTCTCCGCCGAAGGGACTAGCGGGAGGGGGCTCCTACGAGCAGTACTTC	CASSPPKGLAGGGSYEQYF
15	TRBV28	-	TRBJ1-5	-	TGTGCCAGCACCTCCGCCGACAGCAGCAATCAGCCCCAGCATTTT	CASTSADSSNQPQHF
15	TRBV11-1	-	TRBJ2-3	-	TGTGCCAGCAGCTTATCTACAGGGAGCACAGATACGCAGTATTTT	CASSLSTGSTDTQYF
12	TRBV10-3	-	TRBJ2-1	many	TGTGCCATCAGTGAGCCTGGACAGGAGCAGTTCTTC	CAISEPGQEQFF
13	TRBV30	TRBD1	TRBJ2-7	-	TGTGCCTGGCGGGGGACAGGGAACGACGAGCAGTACTTC	CAWRGTGNDEQYF
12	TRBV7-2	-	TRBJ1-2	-	TGTGCCAGCAGCTTCCAGGGTCAAGGCTACACCTTC	CASSFQGQGYTF
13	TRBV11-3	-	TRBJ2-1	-	TGTGCCAGCAGCCTTTTTGAGGGCAATGAGCAGTTCTTC	CASSLFEGNEQFF
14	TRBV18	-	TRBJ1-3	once	TGTGCCAGCTCACCAAACAACTCTGGAAACACCATATATTTT	CASSPNNSGNTIYF
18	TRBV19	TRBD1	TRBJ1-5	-	TGTGCCAGTCTCCGAACAAGGAGGGGGCGCGGGAGCAATCAGCCCCAGCATTTT	CASLRTRRGRGSNQPQHF
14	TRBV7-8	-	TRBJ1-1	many	TGTGCCAGCAGCCCCGTTGGGATCGGGACTGAAGCTTTCTTT	CASSPVGIGTEAFF
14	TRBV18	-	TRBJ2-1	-	TGTGCCAGCTCACCAAGTGTTGGGAGAGATGAGCAGTTCTTC	CASSPSVGRDEQFF
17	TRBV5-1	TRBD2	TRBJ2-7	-	TGCGCCAGCAGCTTGAGCCTAGCGGGAGGGCCATTGGGCGAGCAGTACTTC	CASSLSLAGGPLGEQYF
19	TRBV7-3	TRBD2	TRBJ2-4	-	TGTGCCAGCAGCCCGCATAATCTAGCGGGAGTGGGGGCCAAAAACATTCAGTACTTC	CASSPHNLAGVGAKNIQYF
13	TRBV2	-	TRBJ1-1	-	TGTGTCAGCCGGGGGGCGATGAACACTGAAGCTTTCTTT	CVSRGAMNTEAFF
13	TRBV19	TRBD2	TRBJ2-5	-	TGTGCCAGTAGTACGGGGGGGTTTAAGACCCAGTACTTC	CASSTGGFKTQYF
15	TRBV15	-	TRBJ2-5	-	TGTGCCACCAGCAGAGATGGGAGAGTGGGGGAGACCCAGTACTTC	CATSRDGRVGETQYF
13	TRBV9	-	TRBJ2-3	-	TGTGCCAGCAGCGTAGGCATCACAGATACGCAGTATTTT	CASSVGITDTQYF
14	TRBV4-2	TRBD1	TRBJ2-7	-	TGTGCCAGCAGCCAGCGCGGACAGGGCTACGAGCAGTACTTC	CASSQRGQGYEQYF
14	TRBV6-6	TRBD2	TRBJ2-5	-	TGTGCCAGCAGTTGGGGACTAGCCGGGGAGACCCAGTACTTC	CASSWGLAGETQYF
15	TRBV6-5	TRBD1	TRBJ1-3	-	TGTGCCAGCAGTTACCGTCAGGGGGTTGGAAACACCATATATTTT	CASSYRQGVGNTIYF